Below, 10 T cell receptor beta chains from the same sample are listed, as sequenced in a study of brain metastases from non-small cell lung cancer. Sequencing used immunoSEQ multiplex PCR; TCRdb keeps in-frame clones, though not all of them. The sample holds more than 14,000 clones, around 86% seen once. Sequencing was carried out using primary lung tumor tissue. Source of these receptors: a donor at least 40 years old with non-small cell lung cancer.

V and J are TRBV12-5 and TRBJ2-2, with 7 bases lining up with TRBD2. Germline V gene lookup returns CDR1 LGHNT and CDR2 FRNRAP. With V trimmed by 4 bases and J by 1 base, 6 bases remained unmatched. The CDR3 runs to 16 residues. The CDR3 region has the DNA TGTGCTAGTGGTTCTAGCGGCGCTATGAACACCGGGGAGCTGTTTTTT. This gives the protein CASGSSGAMNTGELFF. The variable domain in full, completed from reference TRBV12-5 and TRBJ2-2, reads DARVTQTPRHKVTEMGQEVTMRCQPILGHNTVFWYRQTMMQGLELLAYFRNRAPLDDSGMPKDRFSAEMPDATLATLKIQPSEPRDSAVYFCASGSSGAMNTGELFFGEGSRLTVL.

The chain couples TRBV30 to TRBJ1-5; D is perhaps TRBD1 (5 bases). The ends were cut back, 0 bases at V and 6 bases at J, with 15 bases in the middle. In germline, CDR1 is GTSNPN, CDR2 SVGIG (reference sequence). The CDR3 is 15 residues long. The CDR3 loop is CAWSVPSGTGQPQHF. CDR3 in DNA: TGTGCCTGGAGTGTACCCTCAGGGACGGGTCAGCCCCAGCATTTT.

This clone was observed a few times. The gene calls are TRBV24-1 and TRBJ2-2, with TRBD1 as a possible D gene (5 bases). CDR3 length equals 15 residues. V shed 7 bases and J shed 0 bases, with 11 bases lying between them. The germline gives CDR1 KGHDR, CDR2 SFDVKD. CDR3 loop: CATRGQGSNTGELFF. The CDR3 DNA is TGTGCCACCAGGGGCCAGGGTTCGAACACCGGGGAGCTGTTTTTT.

Remarks on this clone: A clone one base away is much larger, so this may be a read error. This sample also contains other DNA sequences that code for the same CDR3. The chain recombines TRBV29-1 with TRBJ1-1; D call uncertain. Germline V gives CDR1 SQVTM, CDR2 ANQGSEA. V was cut by 5 bases and J by 5 bases, with 15 bases left in between. The CDR3 sequence is 13 residues long. For the CDR3, the DNA is TGCAGCGTTCACCCCTTATCGAATACTGAAGCTTTCTTT. This translates into CSVHPLSNTEAFF. The full variable domain, in which reference TRBV29-1 and TRBJ1-1 provide the parts outside the CDR3, is SAVISQKPSRDICQRGTSLTIQCQVDSQVTMMFWYRQQPGQSLTLIATANQGSEATYESGFVIDKFPISRPNLTFSTLTVSNMSPEDSSIYLCSVHPLSNTEAFFGQGTRLTVV.

The V call is TRBV4-3, the J call TRBJ2-1, with a tentative D call TRBD2 (7 bases). This CDR3 has 18 residues. Germline CDR1 LGHNA, CDR2 YSLEER. Trimming cost V 1 base and J 0 bases, with 16 bases left between them. Here the CDR3 DNA reads TGCGCCAGCAGCCAAGTTATCACGGGGGGCCCCTCCTACAATGAGCAGTTCTTC. This translates into CASSQVITGGPSYNEQFF.

The chain joins TRBV2 to TRBJ2-3, with D possibly being TRBD1 or TRBD2 (5 bases each). With 4 bases removed from V and 2 bases from J, the gap between germline ends came to 13 bases. This CDR3 comprises 15 residues. The V gene's germline CDR1 is SNHLY and CDR2 FYNNEI. This CDR3 is CASSGRRGDTDTQYF. The CDR3 DNA is TGTGCCAGCAGTGGGCGGAGAGGGGACACAGATACGCAGTATTTT.

The genes are TRBV10-3 and TRBJ2-7, with D perhaps being TRBD1 or TRBD2 (5 bases each). V was pared by 4 bases and J by 5 bases, with 12 bases between. The CDR3 covers 13 residues. CDR1 is ENHRY, CDR2 SYGVKD, per germline. The CDR3 nucleotides are TGTGCCATCAGTGGGGGGAATGCGGACGAGCAGTACGTC. Amino acid sequence: CAISGGNADEQYV.

A few counts support this clone. V gene TRBV7-9 combines with J gene TRBJ1-5, with D possibly TRBD1 on 6 matching bases. Per the germline V gene, CDR1 is SEHNR and CDR2 is FQNEAQ (reference sequence). The V and J ends lost 4 bases and 0 bases respectively, with 10 bases between them. The CDR3 contains 15 residues. The chain's CDR3 is CASSSGVTSNQPQHF. The CDR3 DNA reads as TGTGCCAGCAGCTCAGGGGTTACTAGCAATCAGCCCCAGCATTTT. The full variable domain, in which reference TRBV7-9 and TRBJ1-5 provide the parts outside the CDR3, is DTGVSQNPRHKITKRGQNVTFRCDPISEHNRLYWYRQTLGQGPEFLTYFQNEAQLEKSRLLSDRFSAERPKGSFSTLEIQRTEQGDSAMYLCASSSGVTSNQPQHFGDGTRLSIL.

This chain links TRBV7-8 with TRBJ1-5; no definite D call. Trimming left V 1 base short and J 6 bases short, with 4 bases between. CDR1 SGHVS and CDR2 FQNEAQ come from the germline V gene. The CDR3 consists of 12 residues. CDR3 in DNA: TGTGCCAGCAGCTTAGAGGGTCAGCCCCAGCATTTT. Protein product: CASSLEGQPQHF.

J is TRBJ1-6 and V is TRBV30; possibly TRBD1 for D (5 bases). The CDR3 totals 12 residues. Between the trimmed V and J ends, which lost 7 bases and 9 bases, there was a span of 13 bases. In germline, CDR1 is GTSNPN, CDR2 SVGIG (reference sequence). Here the CDR3 reads CAFGTQSSPLHF. The CDR3 bases are TGTGCCTTCGGGACCCAGAGTTCACCCCTCCACTTT.